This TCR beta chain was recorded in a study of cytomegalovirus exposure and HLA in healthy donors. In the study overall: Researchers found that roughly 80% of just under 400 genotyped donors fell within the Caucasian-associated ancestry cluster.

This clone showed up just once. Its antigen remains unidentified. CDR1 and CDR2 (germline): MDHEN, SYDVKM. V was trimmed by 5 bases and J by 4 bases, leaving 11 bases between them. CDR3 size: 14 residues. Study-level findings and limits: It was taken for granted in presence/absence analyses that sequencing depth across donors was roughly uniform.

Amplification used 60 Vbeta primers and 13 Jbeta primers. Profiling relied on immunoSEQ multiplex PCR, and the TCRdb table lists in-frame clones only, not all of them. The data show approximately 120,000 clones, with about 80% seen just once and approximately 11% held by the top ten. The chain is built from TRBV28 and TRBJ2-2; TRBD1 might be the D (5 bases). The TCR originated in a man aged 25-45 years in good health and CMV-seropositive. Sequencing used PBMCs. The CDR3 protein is CASSRGASTGELFF. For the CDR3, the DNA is TGTGCCAGCAGTCGTGGGGCCAGCACCGGGGAGCTGTTTTTT.